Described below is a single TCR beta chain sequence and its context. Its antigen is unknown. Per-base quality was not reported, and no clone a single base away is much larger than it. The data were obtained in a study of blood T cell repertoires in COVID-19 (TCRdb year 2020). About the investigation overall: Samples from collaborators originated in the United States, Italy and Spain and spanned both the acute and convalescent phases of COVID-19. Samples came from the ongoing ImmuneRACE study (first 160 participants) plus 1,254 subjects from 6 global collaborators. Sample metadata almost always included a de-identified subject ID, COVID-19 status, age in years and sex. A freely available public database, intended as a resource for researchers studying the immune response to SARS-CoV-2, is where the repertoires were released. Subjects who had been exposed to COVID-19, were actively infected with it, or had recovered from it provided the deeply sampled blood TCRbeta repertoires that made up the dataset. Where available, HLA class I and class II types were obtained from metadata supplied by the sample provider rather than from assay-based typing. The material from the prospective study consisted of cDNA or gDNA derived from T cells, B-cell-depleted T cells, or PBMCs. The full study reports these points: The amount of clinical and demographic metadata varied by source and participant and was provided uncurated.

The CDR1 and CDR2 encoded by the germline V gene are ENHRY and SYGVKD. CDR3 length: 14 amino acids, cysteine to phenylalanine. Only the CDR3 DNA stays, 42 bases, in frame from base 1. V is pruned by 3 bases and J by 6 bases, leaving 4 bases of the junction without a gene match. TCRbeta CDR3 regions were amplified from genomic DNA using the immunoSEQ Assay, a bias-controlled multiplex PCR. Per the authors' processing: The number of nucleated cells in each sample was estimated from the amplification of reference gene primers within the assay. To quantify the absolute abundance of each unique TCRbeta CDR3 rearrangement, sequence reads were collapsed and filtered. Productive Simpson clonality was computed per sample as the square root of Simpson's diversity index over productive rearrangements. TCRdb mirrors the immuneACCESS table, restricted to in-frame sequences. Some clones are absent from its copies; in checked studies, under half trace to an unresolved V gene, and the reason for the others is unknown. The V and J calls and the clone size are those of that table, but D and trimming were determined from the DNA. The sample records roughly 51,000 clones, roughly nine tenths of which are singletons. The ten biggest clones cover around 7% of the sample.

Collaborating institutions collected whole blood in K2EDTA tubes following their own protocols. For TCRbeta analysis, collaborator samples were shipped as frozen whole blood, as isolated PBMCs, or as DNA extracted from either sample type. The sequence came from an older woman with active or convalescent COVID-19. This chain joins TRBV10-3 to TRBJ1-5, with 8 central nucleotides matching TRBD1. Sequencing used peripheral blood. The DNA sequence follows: TGTGCCATCAGTGATGGACAGGGACGTCAGCCCCAGCATTTT. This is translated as CAISDGQGRQPQHF.